This T cell receptor (beta chain) derives from a study of regulatory T cells in long-lasting Graves disease. Findings and caveats of the study: TCR diversity was lower in persistent than newly diagnosed Graves' disease. Persistent disease showed a preference for TRBV28, TRBJ1-2 and TRBJ2-5.

To make TCR beta libraries, researchers used iRepertoire HTBI primers and Arm-PCR of CDR3 regions. TCRdb ran MiXCR on the multiplex PCR reads and lists one entry per CDR3 protein. The table has nearly 350,000 distinct CDR3 sequences, about 20% seen once. A word on this clonotype: The antigen remains unidentified.

Time point here: persistent/refractory GD, antithyroid drugs over 5 years with positive TRAb. PBMC RNA was the source of the TCR library. The germline CDR1 and CDR2 sequences are LNHNV and YYDKDF (reference sequence). The V and J ends lost 6 bases and 4 bases respectively, with 12 bases between them. The CDR3 has 13 amino acids. Sequences were derived from peripheral blood mononuclear cells (PBMCs), sampled when the disease was refractory, from a patient treated with antithyroid drugs. This clonotype was obtained from a female donor with Graves disease. V gene TRBV15 combines with J gene TRBJ1-1; D remains ambiguous. CDR3 in amino acids: CATRSEAGTEAFF. In DNA form, the CDR3 reads TGTGCCACCAGGTCGGAAGCCGGCACTGAAGCTTTCTTT. Using reference TRBV15 and TRBJ1-1 for the parts outside the CDR3, the full variable domain is DAMVIQNPRYQVTQFGKPVTLSCSQTLNHNVMYWYQQKSSQAPKLLFHYYDKDFNNEADTPDNFQSRRPNTSFCFLDIRSPGLGDTAMYLCATRSEAGTEAFFGQGTRLTVV.